The 5 T cell receptor beta chains given below trace back to one sample, sequenced in a study of neoadjuvant anti-PD-1 for oral cavity cancer. The protocol was immunoSEQ multiplex PCR, while the TCRdb copy is restricted to in-frame clones and leaves out a portion. The table lists 72,000 or so clones, around four fifths of them singletons. Material: PBMCs, obtained before nivolumab (anti-PD-1) treatment. All receptors derive from a person aged 35-79 years with oral cavity squamous cell carcinoma.

The rearrangement uses TRBV10-3 and TRBJ2-7; 8 bases match TRBD2. This CDR3 has 15 residues. Germline V gives CDR1 ENHRY, CDR2 SYGVKD. The J segment lost 2 bases and the V segment lost 2 bases, leaving 5 bases of the junction unmatched. The CDR3 reads CAISEGSGGTYEQYF. CDR3 coding DNA: TGTGCCATCAGTGAGGGGAGCGGGGGAACCTACGAGCAGTACTTC.

The chain joins TRBV5-4 to TRBJ2-5; D may match TRBD1 or TRBD2 (6 bases each). Germline lookup yields CDR1 SGHNT and CDR2 YYREEE (reference sequence). V lost 4 bases and J lost 5, with 18 bases in between. CDR3 length: 15 amino acids. CDR3 in DNA: TGTGCCAGCAGCCCGTCCGGGGGCCCGGGGGAGACCCAGTACTTC. The encoded protein is CASSPSGGPGETQYF.

This clone was seen once. The chain uses TRBV7-9 and TRBJ1-1; a possible D gene is TRBD1 (6 bases). The length of the CDR3 is 14 residues. Germline CDR1 reads SEHNR; CDR2 reads FQNEAQ (reference sequence). V lost 6 bases, J lost 0 bases, and 11 bases lay in between. The CDR3 here is CASSLDRMNTEAFF. The CDR3 DNA is TGTGCCAGCAGTCTGGACAGAATGAACACTGAAGCTTTCTTT.

The chain uses TRBV2 and TRBJ1-4; D gene uncertain. In germline, CDR1 is SNHLY, CDR2 FYNNEI. CDR3 size: 15 residues. Between the trimmed V and J ends, which lost 9 bases and 8 bases, there was a span of 22 bases. As DNA, the CDR3 is TGTGCCAGTCGCCAGGAGAGCTTCATGGGGGAAAAACTGTTTTTT. Amino acids: CASRQESFMGEKLFF.

The genes are TRBV13 and TRBJ1-2; D is unclear. Germline CDR1 and CDR2: PRHDT and FYEKMQ (reference sequence). This CDR3 is 15 amino acids long. Trimming shortened V by 0 bases and J by 1 base, and 9 bases separated the two germline ends. The chain's CDR3 is CASSLGARVNYGYTF. Here the CDR3 DNA reads TGTGCCAGCAGCTTAGGGGCGAGGGTTAACTATGGCTACACCTTC.